A selection of T cell receptor beta chains follows, all from one sample in a study of control samples from healthy donors and cancer patients. Profiled with immunoSEQ multiplex PCR; TCRdb holds only in-frame clones, not every one. Seen here are roughly 170,000 clones, about nine tenths observed once, and the top ten hold approximately 2%. Input material: blood. The receptor set was obtained from a woman in her thirties or forties in good health. CDR3s include the opening cysteine and the closing phenylalanine or tryptophan. D genes are given only for firm matches. The size field is filled for only some rows; it gives once, few, many or a size class.

D: -; J: TRBJ1-5; V: TRBV21-1; size: once; DNA: TGTGCCAGCAGCAAATCCAGGGATCAGCCCCAGCATTTT; CDR3: CASSKSRDQPQHF
D: TRBD2; J: TRBJ2-1; V: TRBV6-5; size: -; DNA: TGTGCCAGCCTCAGCGGGGGCACCAATGAGCAGTTCTTC; CDR3: CASLSGGTNEQFF
D: TRBD2; J: TRBJ2-3; V: TRBV5-4; size: -; DNA: TGTGCCAGCAGCCGGACTAGCGGTCCCCCGGCAGATACGCAGTATTTT; CDR3: CASSRTSGPPADTQYF
D: -; J: TRBJ1-5; V: TRBV11-2; size: -; DNA: TGTGCCAGCAGCTTGTGGGTCAATCAGCCCCAGCATTTT; CDR3: CASSLWVNQPQHF
D: -; J: TRBJ2-3; V: TRBV11-2; size: -; DNA: TGTGCCAGCAGCTTAGTGGCAGATACGCAGTATTTT; CDR3: CASSLVADTQYF
D: TRBD2; J: TRBJ2-1; V: TRBV5-1; size: -; DNA: TGCGCCAGCACCCGGGATAGCGGGGACTACAATGAGCAGTTCTTC; CDR3: CASTRDSGDYNEQFF
D: TRBD1; J: TRBJ1-2; V: TRBV12-3/TRBV12-4; size: -; DNA: TGTGCCAGCAGTCCGACAGGGAAAGGCTACACCTTC; CDR3: CASSPTGKGYTF
D: -; J: TRBJ1-1; V: TRBV11-2; size: once; DNA: TGTGCCAGCAGCTTAGCGTGGGTAGGGGTGAACACTGAAGCTTTCTTT; CDR3: CASSLAWVGVNTEAFF
D: TRBD1; J: TRBJ2-7; V: TRBV29-1; size: -; DNA: TGCAGCGTTGAGCCGACAGGGGCTTACGAGCAGTACTTC; CDR3: CSVEPTGAYEQYF
D: -; J: TRBJ2-6; V: TRBV6-5; size: -; DNA: TGTGCCAGCACCCCGGGCTCTGGGGCCAACGTCCTGACTTTC; CDR3: CASTPGSGANVLTF
D: -; J: TRBJ2-1; V: TRBV3-1/TRBV3-2; size: -; DNA: TGTGCCAGCAGCCAAGGGGAAAGCTCCTACAATGAGCAGTTCTTC; CDR3: CASSQGESSYNEQFF
D: TRBD1; J: TRBJ2-1; V: TRBV7-9; size: -; DNA: TGTGCCAGCAATCGGCAGGGGGTTGATGAGCAGTTCTTC; CDR3: CASNRQGVDEQFF
D: -; J: TRBJ2-1; V: TRBV19; size: -; DNA: TGTGCCAGTGAAGTTGGGACGGGCGCCTACAATGAGCAGTTCTTC; CDR3: CASEVGTGAYNEQFF
D: -; J: TRBJ1-4; V: TRBV7-9; size: -; DNA: TGTGCCAGCAGCTTAGCGCTCGGAGAACTGTTTTTT; CDR3: CASSLALGELFF
D: TRBD1; J: TRBJ2-7; V: TRBV3-1/TRBV3-2; size: -; DNA: TGTGCCAGCAGCCTGGGACAGGCGAGAACCTACGAGCAGTACTTC; CDR3: CASSLGQARTYEQYF
D: -; J: TRBJ1-6; V: TRBV6-5; size: -; DNA: TGTGCCAGCGGAGACCCGGGGGATTCACCCCTCCACTTT; CDR3: CASGDPGDSPLHF
D: -; J: TRBJ1-6; V: TRBV2; size: -; DNA: TGTGCCACCGGGGGAATTTTTCGTGATTCACCCCTCCACTTT; CDR3: CATGGIFRDSPLHF
D: -; J: TRBJ1-5; V: TRBV27; size: -; DNA: TGTGCCAGCAGTTTTACGGCCCTCAATCAGCCCCAGCATTTT; CDR3: CASSFTALNQPQHF
D: -; J: TRBJ2-1; V: TRBV5-5; size: -; DNA: TGTGCCAGCAGCTCAAGGAGCCAAATAGCCTACAATGAGCAGTTCTTC; CDR3: CASSSRSQIAYNEQFF
D: -; J: TRBJ1-2; V: TRBV5-1; size: -; DNA: TGCGCCAGCAGCCCGAATTCAGGGCCCTATGGCTACACCTTC; CDR3: CASSPNSGPYGYTF
D: TRBD1; J: TRBJ2-7; V: TRBV5-1; size: once; DNA: TGCGCCAGCAGCACGGGACAGGGGGCTTTGGACGAGCAGTACTTC; CDR3: CASSTGQGALDEQYF
D: TRBD2; J: TRBJ2-1; V: TRBV11-2; size: once; DNA: TGTGCCAGCAGCGTACCCGGGACTAGCGGGGTCAATGAGCAGTTCTTC; CDR3: CASSVPGTSGVNEQFF
D: -; J: TRBJ1-3; V: TRBV6-5; size: -; DNA: TGTGCCAGCAGTCCTACAGGGAGATGGGGAAACACCATATATTTT; CDR3: CASSPTGRWGNTIYF
D: -; J: TRBJ2-1; V: TRBV6-5; size: -; DNA: TGTGCCAGCAGCCACCTAGGGGGTCTCTACAATGAGCAGTTCTTC; CDR3: CASSHLGGLYNEQFF
D: -; J: TRBJ2-3; V: TRBV11-2; size: -; DNA: TGTGCCAGCAGCTTAGAACCCACAGATACGCAGTATTTT; CDR3: CASSLEPTDTQYF
D: -; J: TRBJ1-1; V: TRBV3-1/TRBV3-2; size: -; DNA: TGTGCCAGCAGCCAAGATCAGGCAGGGGTTGAAGCTTTCTTT; CDR3: CASSQDQAGVEAFF
D: TRBD1; J: TRBJ2-1; V: TRBV2; size: many; DNA: TGTGCCAGCAGCCCCGGGACAGGGCCGAATGAGCAGTTCTTC; CDR3: CASSPGTGPNEQFF
D: -; J: TRBJ2-2; V: TRBV7-3; size: -; DNA: TGTGCCAGCAGCCTAGGGCTTGCCACCGGGGAGCTGTTTTTT; CDR3: CASSLGLATGELFF